A selection of T cell receptor beta chains follows, all from one sample in a study of OX40 agonist ivuxolimab in advanced cancers. The assay was immunoSEQ multiplex PCR, and TCRdb's table has in-frame clones only and misses some. There are over 85,000 clones in the sample; approximately 90% occur only once, and about 0.5% lies in the top ten. This specimen was CD4+ or CD8+ T cells sorted from blood, taken in a trial of the OX40 agonist ivuxolimab. These receptors originate from an adult with an advanced solid tumor such as melanoma, head and neck, liver or kidney cancer. CDR3s include the opening cysteine and the closing phenylalanine or tryptophan. D genes are given only for firm matches. Not every row has a clone size; where given, it reads once, few, many or a size class.

V gene: TRBV29-1; D gene: .; clone size: once; J gene: TRBJ2-3; CDR3 DNA: TGCAGCGTTGAAGATCCGGGAAAAAGCACAGATACGCAGTATTTT; CDR3 protein: CSVEDPGKSTDTQYF
V gene: TRBV5-6; D gene: .; clone size: .; J gene: TRBJ1-2; CDR3 DNA: TGTGCCAGCAGCCAGGGCGGGGGCGCCGATGGCTACACCTTC; CDR3 protein: CASSQGGGADGYTF
V gene: TRBV29-1; D gene: .; clone size: .; J gene: TRBJ1-1; CDR3 DNA: TGCAGCGCTGGGGGTGGGTACACTGAAGCTTTCTTT; CDR3 protein: CSAGGGYTEAFF
V gene: TRBV7-9; D gene: .; clone size: .; J gene: TRBJ2-5; CDR3 DNA: TGTGCCAGCAGGTCTAGAGGGACGGAAGAGACCCAGTACTTC; CDR3 protein: CASRSRGTEETQYF
V gene: TRBV12-5; D gene: .; clone size: .; J gene: TRBJ1-4; CDR3 DNA: TGTGCTAGTGGTTCCCGGGGCCTTGTGGGCCGCCGGAATGAAAAACTGTTTTTT; CDR3 protein: CASGSRGLVGRRNEKLFF
V gene: TRBV5-1; D gene: .; clone size: .; J gene: TRBJ2-1; CDR3 DNA: TGCGCCAGCAGCTTGGAGGCCGGAACCTTGGGCAATGAGCAGTTCTTC; CDR3 protein: CASSLEAGTLGNEQFF
V gene: TRBV2; D gene: .; clone size: few; J gene: TRBJ1-1; CDR3 DNA: TGTGCCAGCGAAGGGGGTAGGTACACTGAAGCTTTCTTT; CDR3 protein: CASEGGRYTEAFF
V gene: TRBV2; D gene: .; clone size: .; J gene: TRBJ1-3; CDR3 DNA: TGTGCCAGCAGAGAGAGAGGATCTGGAAACACCATATATTTT; CDR3 protein: CASRERGSGNTIYF
V gene: TRBV18; D gene: TRBD1; clone size: .; J gene: TRBJ1-2; CDR3 DNA: TGTGCCAGCTCACCCTCTTATGGAGGGGGCGGAGGCTACACCTTC; CDR3 protein: CASSPSYGGGGGYTF
V gene: TRBV29-1; D gene: .; clone size: .; J gene: TRBJ1-1; CDR3 DNA: TGCAGCGTTGGCCCTACAGGGTTCGGAGCTTTCTTT; CDR3 protein: CSVGPTGFGAFF
V gene: TRBV5-4; D gene: .; clone size: .; J gene: TRBJ2-3; CDR3 DNA: TGTGCCAGCAGCTTGGGGGTTACGTATCCTAGCACAGATACGCAGTATTTT; CDR3 protein: CASSLGVTYPSTDTQYF
V gene: TRBV6-1; D gene: .; clone size: .; J gene: TRBJ2-5; CDR3 DNA: TGTGCCAGCAGTTCGGAGGGGGACGGGACCCAGTACTTC; CDR3 protein: CASSSEGDGTQYF
V gene: TRBV5-1; D gene: .; clone size: .; J gene: TRBJ2-7; CDR3 DNA: TGCGCCAGCAGCTTGAACCGGGTGGAGGGGCAGTACTTC; CDR3 protein: CASSLNRVEGQYF
V gene: TRBV18; D gene: .; clone size: few; J gene: TRBJ1-1; CDR3 DNA: TGTGCCAGCTCACCGCGGTCGAACACTGAAGCTTTCTTT; CDR3 protein: CASSPRSNTEAFF
V gene: TRBV2; D gene: .; clone size: .; J gene: TRBJ1-5; CDR3 DNA: TGTGCCAGCAGTGAATTGAGCAACAATCAGCCCCAGCATTTT; CDR3 protein: CASSELSNNQPQHF
V gene: TRBV7-9; D gene: .; clone size: .; J gene: TRBJ2-1; CDR3 DNA: TGTGCCAGCAGCTCCCCAGGGGACAATGAGCAGTTCTTC; CDR3 protein: CASSSPGDNEQFF
V gene: TRBV4-2; D gene: TRBD2; clone size: .; J gene: TRBJ2-2; CDR3 DNA: TGTGCCAGCAGCCAACCGGGGGGTCGGACCGGGGAGCTGTTTTTT; CDR3 protein: CASSQPGGRTGELFF
V gene: TRBV5-1; D gene: .; clone size: .; J gene: TRBJ1-2; CDR3 DNA: TGCGCCAGCAGCTTGGGGGGTGCGGACAGTCCGGGCTACACCTTC; CDR3 protein: CASSLGGADSPGYTF
V gene: TRBV5-1; D gene: .; clone size: .; J gene: TRBJ2-5; CDR3 DNA: TGCGCCAGCAGCTGGGGTGATCAAGAGACCCAGTACTTC; CDR3 protein: CASSWGDQETQYF
V gene: TRBV7-2; D gene: .; clone size: .; J gene: TRBJ2-5; CDR3 DNA: TGTGCCAGCAGCTTAAATTTGGCGACAGTTCAAGAGACCCAGTACTTC; CDR3 protein: CASSLNLATVQETQYF
V gene: TRBV19; D gene: TRBD2; clone size: .; J gene: TRBJ2-7; CDR3 DNA: TGTGCCAGTAGTAGGACTAGCGGCTACGAGCAGTACTTC; CDR3 protein: CASSRTSGYEQYF
V gene: TRBV25-1; D gene: .; clone size: .; J gene: TRBJ1-1; CDR3 DNA: TGTGCCAGCAGCCAAGACAGACCGAACACTGAAGCTTTCTTT; CDR3 protein: CASSQDRPNTEAFF
V gene: TRBV7-2; D gene: TRBD1; clone size: .; J gene: TRBJ1-4; CDR3 DNA: TGTGCCAGCAGCTTAAGGGGGCGTGATGAAAAACTGTTTTTT; CDR3 protein: CASSLRGRDEKLFF
V gene: TRBV5-1; D gene: TRBD1; clone size: .; J gene: TRBJ2-7; CDR3 DNA: TGCGCCAGCAGCCCCATCTCCGGGACAGGGGGCGGCGAGCAGTACTTC; CDR3 protein: CASSPISGTGGGEQYF
V gene: TRBV4-3; D gene: .; clone size: .; J gene: TRBJ1-2; CDR3 DNA: TGCGCCAGCAGCCAAGATCCCCAGAAGGGAGGCTACACCTTC; CDR3 protein: CASSQDPQKGGYTF
V gene: TRBV7-2; D gene: .; clone size: .; J gene: TRBJ2-7; CDR3 DNA: TGTGCCAGCAGCTTATCAGGGTTATCTTCCTACGAGCAGTACTTC; CDR3 protein: CASSLSGLSSYEQYF
V gene: TRBV19; D gene: .; clone size: .; J gene: TRBJ2-2; CDR3 DNA: TGTGCCAGTAGTCTACAGGGCGCCGGGGAGCTGTTTTTT; CDR3 protein: CASSLQGAGELFF
V gene: TRBV6-1; D gene: .; clone size: .; J gene: TRBJ1-1; CDR3 DNA: TGTGCCAGCAGTGAAGTGGGCAGGGGAACTGAAGCTTTCTTT; CDR3 protein: CASSEVGRGTEAFF
V gene: TRBV6-5; D gene: .; clone size: .; J gene: TRBJ1-2; CDR3 DNA: TGTGCCAGTAAAGCCGTAGGGATTAACTACTATGGCTACACCTTC; CDR3 protein: CASKAVGINYYGYTF
V gene: TRBV7-2; D gene: TRBD1; clone size: .; J gene: TRBJ2-3; CDR3 DNA: TGTGCCAGCAGCCCACAGGGGTTTAGCACAGATACGCAGTATTTT; CDR3 protein: CASSPQGFSTDTQYF
V gene: TRBV5-1; D gene: TRBD1; clone size: .; J gene: TRBJ2-3; CDR3 DNA: TGCGCCAGCAGCCAGGGGGCCCGCACAGATACGCAGTATTTT; CDR3 protein: CASSQGARTDTQYF
V gene: TRBV6-1; D gene: TRBD1; clone size: .; J gene: TRBJ2-5; CDR3 DNA: TGTGCCAGCAATTTTGGGACAGAGATACAAGAGACCCAGTACTTC; CDR3 protein: CASNFGTEIQETQYF
V gene: TRBV20-1; D gene: .; clone size: .; J gene: TRBJ1-6; CDR3 DNA: TGCAGTTTGGGGGCTGATTCACCCCTCCACTTT; CDR3 protein: CSLGADSPLHF
V gene: TRBV18; D gene: TRBD1; clone size: .; J gene: TRBJ1-1; CDR3 DNA: TGTGCCAGCTCAACCGGACAGGGGCGGCCGCTGAACACTGAAGCTTTCTTT; CDR3 protein: CASSTGQGRPLNTEAFF
V gene: TRBV11-2; D gene: .; clone size: .; J gene: TRBJ2-5; CDR3 DNA: TGTGCCAGCAGCCAAACCGTGGGCTACCAAGAGACCCAGTACTTC; CDR3 protein: CASSQTVGYQETQYF
V gene: TRBV11-1; D gene: .; clone size: .; J gene: TRBJ2-7; CDR3 DNA: TGTGCCAGCAGCTTAATGCAGGCCGCCTACGAGCAGTACTTC; CDR3 protein: CASSLMQAAYEQYF
V gene: TRBV19; D gene: .; clone size: .; J gene: TRBJ1-5; CDR3 DNA: TGTGCCAGTAGTCCAGGGCTAGGGCAGCCCCAGCATTTT; CDR3 protein: CASSPGLGQPQHF
V gene: TRBV18; D gene: .; clone size: .; J gene: TRBJ2-6; CDR3 DNA: TGTGCCAGCTCCCCAGGCTCTGGGGCCAACGTCCTGACTTTC; CDR3 protein: CASSPGSGANVLTF
V gene: TRBV15; D gene: TRBD1; clone size: .; J gene: TRBJ1-1; CDR3 DNA: TGTGCCACCAGCAGCCCGACAGGGCGCGTCTCGTCGTCTTCAGGTCTTGGAGCTTTCTTT; CDR3 protein: CATSSPTGRVSSSSGLGAFF
V gene: TRBV2; D gene: .; clone size: few; J gene: TRBJ2-5; CDR3 DNA: TGTGCCAGCAACTCTAACCCCCAGGAGACCCAGTACTTC; CDR3 protein: CASNSNPQETQYF
V gene: TRBV18; D gene: TRBD2; clone size: few; J gene: TRBJ2-1; CDR3 DNA: TGTGCCAGCTCATCGATCCGGGGAGGGGACAATGAGCAGTTCTTC; CDR3 protein: CASSSIRGGDNEQFF
V gene: TRBV5-1; D gene: TRBD1; clone size: .; J gene: TRBJ2-3; CDR3 DNA: TGCGCCAGCAGCGGAAGGGCAGGGGGCAACACAGATACGCAGTATTTT; CDR3 protein: CASSGRAGGNTDTQYF
V gene: TRBV29-1; D gene: .; clone size: .; J gene: TRBJ1-2; CDR3 DNA: TGCAGCGTTTATGGAAGTTCTGGCTACACCTTC; CDR3 protein: CSVYGSSGYTF
V gene: TRBV10-2; D gene: .; clone size: .; J gene: TRBJ2-5; CDR3 DNA: TGCGCCAGCAGTGAGTCGATCGCGGGGCCAATAGAGACCCAGTACTTC; CDR3 protein: CASSESIAGPIETQYF
V gene: TRBV19; D gene: .; clone size: .; J gene: TRBJ2-1; CDR3 DNA: TGTGCCAGTAGTATAGGCAGGGGGAGGGATGAGCAGTTCTTC; CDR3 protein: CASSIGRGRDEQFF
V gene: TRBV7-3; D gene: TRBD2; clone size: .; J gene: TRBJ2-5; CDR3 DNA: TGTGCCAGCAGCGCGCGCGGGGGACAAGAGACCCAGTACTTC; CDR3 protein: CASSARGGQETQYF
V gene: TRBV18; D gene: .; clone size: .; J gene: TRBJ1-6; CDR3 DNA: TGTGCCAGCTCCCTAGTGGGCGGGTCCCTCCACTTT; CDR3 protein: CASSLVGGSLHF
V gene: TRBV5-1; D gene: .; clone size: .; J gene: TRBJ2-3; CDR3 DNA: TGCGCCAGCAGCTGGCCTACGGTGGCTGGGTCCACAGATACGCAGTATTTT; CDR3 protein: CASSWPTVAGSTDTQYF
V gene: TRBV6-6; D gene: TRBD1; clone size: once; J gene: TRBJ2-2; CDR3 DNA: TGTGCCAGCAGGACCGGGACAGCCAACACCGGGGAGCTGTTTTTT; CDR3 protein: CASRTGTANTGELFF
V gene: TRBV18; D gene: .; clone size: .; J gene: TRBJ1-5; CDR3 DNA: TGTGCCAGCTCACCTCCCGGGGGGAATCAGCCCCAGCATTTT; CDR3 protein: CASSPPGGNQPQHF
V gene: TRBV10-3; D gene: .; clone size: .; J gene: TRBJ1-2; CDR3 DNA: TGTGCCATCAGTGGGACAGCAGCGGACTATGGCTACACCTTC; CDR3 protein: CAISGTAADYGYTF
V gene: TRBV2; D gene: TRBD1; clone size: .; J gene: TRBJ1-1; CDR3 DNA: TGTGCCAGCAGTGACCAGGGGGCATTCACTGAAGCTTTCTTT; CDR3 protein: CASSDQGAFTEAFF
V gene: TRBV5-1; D gene: .; clone size: .; J gene: TRBJ2-7; CDR3 DNA: TGCGCCAGCAGCTTGGTAGGGCGTGTGGAGTCCTACGAGCAGTACTTC; CDR3 protein: CASSLVGRVESYEQYF
V gene: TRBV29-1; D gene: .; clone size: .; J gene: TRBJ2-3; CDR3 DNA: TGCAGCGTGCTGGGACTCCCGGCTAGGAGCACAGATACGCAGTATTTT; CDR3 protein: CSVLGLPARSTDTQYF
V gene: TRBV5-1; D gene: TRBD1; clone size: .; J gene: TRBJ2-7; CDR3 DNA: TGCGCCAGCAGCCCCGGGACAGACAACTACGAGCAGTATTTC; CDR3 protein: CASSPGTDNYEQYF
V gene: TRBV9; D gene: TRBD2; clone size: .; J gene: TRBJ2-5; CDR3 DNA: TGTGCCAGCAGCTTGACTAGCGGGGCATACCAAGAGACCCAGTACTTC; CDR3 protein: CASSLTSGAYQETQYF
V gene: TRBV6-6; D gene: .; clone size: few; J gene: TRBJ1-2; CDR3 DNA: TGTGCCAGCAGCCCACAGGGAAGCTACACCTTC; CDR3 protein: CASSPQGSYTF
V gene: TRBV4-1; D gene: .; clone size: .; J gene: TRBJ1-5; CDR3 DNA: TGCGCCAGCAGCCTGGAACATAGCAATCAGCCCCAGCATTTT; CDR3 protein: CASSLEHSNQPQHF
V gene: TRBV5-1; D gene: .; clone size: .; J gene: TRBJ1-4; CDR3 DNA: TGCGCCAGCAGCTTGGCCCAGGTCGGGGGGGGTGTCGAAAAACTGTTTTTT; CDR3 protein: CASSLAQVGGGVEKLFF
V gene: TRBV18; D gene: .; clone size: few; J gene: TRBJ1-1; CDR3 DNA: TGTGCCAGCACAGATGACAGTGGGGTTGAAGCTTTCTTT; CDR3 protein: CASTDDSGVEAFF